The 18 T cell receptor beta chains given below trace back to one sample, sequenced in a study of OX40 agonist ivuxolimab in advanced cancers. Receptor libraries were prepared by the immunoSEQ multiplex PCR assay. TCRdb mirrors the immuneACCESS table, restricted to in-frame sequences. Some clones are absent from its copies; in checked studies, under half trace to an unresolved V gene, and the reason for the others is unknown. The sample profile shows 30,000 to 45,000 clones; about 79% of them were found once. The ten largest make up approximately 17% of the sample. The input for sequencing was CD4+ or CD8+ T cells sorted from blood, taken in a trial of the OX40 agonist ivuxolimab. The receptor set was obtained from an adult with an advanced solid tumor such as melanoma, head and neck, liver or kidney cancer.

This clone was seen once. V is TRBV6-1 and J is TRBJ1-2; tentative D call: TRBD1 (5 bases). The CDR3 totals 14 residues. Germline loops: CDR1 MNHNS, CDR2 SASEGT. V lost 2 bases and J lost 6, with 13 bases in between. The CDR3 sequence: CASSERGLRDGYTF. The DNA for the CDR3 is TGTGCCAGCAGTGAACGGGGCCTACGGGATGGCTACACCTTC.

The chain combines TRBV6-1 with TRBJ2-5; D remains unclear. CDR1 is MNHNS and CDR2 is SASEGT in the germline V gene. Deletions cut 6 bases from V and 3 bases from J, with 8 bases between. The CDR3 loop spans 12 amino acids. The CDR3 is CASRGSEETQYF. DNA of the CDR3: TGTGCCAGCAGGGGTTCTGAAGAGACCCAGTACTTC.

This chain links TRBV5-4 with TRBJ2-5; 8 nucleotides line up with TRBD2. Trimming at V came to 4 bases and at J to 5 bases, leaving 16 bases not matched to a gene. CDR1 SGHNT and CDR2 YYREEE come from the germline V gene (reference sequence). This CDR3 comprises 17 residues. CDR3 coding DNA: TGTGCCAGCAGCCGGACACGGGGGGGCCGGGTTCAGGAGACCCAGTACTTC. Protein product: CASSRTRGGRVQETQYF.

This chain joins TRBV10-2 and TRBJ2-2, with a possible D match to TRBD2 (6 bases). The CDR3 extends over 14 amino acids. The V gene lost 7 bases and the J gene lost 2 bases, with 11 bases spanning the gap. Germline loops: CDR1 WSHSY, CDR2 SAAADI. CDR3 in DNA: TGCGCCAGCATCAGGACTATAAACACCGGGGAGCTGTTTTTT. This codes for CASIRTINTGELFF.

The rearrangement joins TRBV25-1 to TRBJ1-3; D remains unclear. The germline gives CDR1 MGHDK, CDR2 SYGVNS. Deletions cut 3 bases from V and 0 bases from J, with 9 bases between. This CDR3 region has 15 residues. CDR3 sequence reads: CASSDYGVSGNTIYF. Written as DNA, the CDR3 is TGTGCCAGCAGTGATTACGGCGTCTCTGGAAACACCATATATTTT.

The gene calls are TRBV10-3 and TRBJ1-2; TRBD1 might be the D (5 bases). Trimming pared 10 bases from V and 7 bases from J, leaving 10 bases between. The CDR3 spans 10 residues. Germline V lookup: CDR1 ENHRY, CDR2 SYGVKD. DNA for the CDR3: TGTGCCACCGGGACTTTTGGCTACACCTTC. Translated: CATGTFGYTF.

CDR3 residues: CASSLDSDRLYGYTF. The CDR3, as DNA: TGTGCCAGCAGCTTAGATTCGGACAGGCTCTATGGCTACACCTTC. The chain combines TRBV7-9 with TRBJ1-2; 7 nucleotides agree with TRBD1. The V gene's germline CDR1 is SEHNR and CDR2 FQNEAQ (reference sequence). This CDR3 region has 15 residues. V was pared by 1 base and J by 4 bases, with 6 bases of the junction left unmatched.

The chain is built from TRBV7-9 and TRBJ2-3, with 9 bases matching TRBD1. The trim removed 4 bases at V and 1 base at J, leaving 6 bases unmatched. The CDR3 is made up of 16 amino acids. Germline CDR1 reads SEHNR; CDR2 reads FQNEAQ (reference sequence). CDR3 bases: TGTGCCAGCAGCTCCCGACAGGGGGGTGGCACAGATACGCAGTATTTT. Translating gives CASSSRQGGGTDTQYF. Full variable domain (missing parts from reference TRBV7-9 and TRBJ2-3): DTGVSQNPRHKITKRGQNVTFRCDPISEHNRLYWYRQTLGQGPEFLTYFQNEAQLEKSRLLSDRFSAERPKGSFSTLEIQRTEQGDSAMYLCASSSRQGGGTDTQYFGPGTRLTVL.

This chain uses TRBV2 with TRBJ1-1; tentative D call: TRBD1 (5 bases). Germline CDR1 and CDR2: SNHLY and FYNNEI. V shed 5 bases and J shed 0 bases, with 7 bases lying between them. The CDR3 extends over 13 amino acids. The CDR3 spells CASSQGMNTEAFF. The CDR3 coding sequence is TGTGCCAGCAGTCAGGGAATGAACACTGAAGCTTTCTTT.

This clone was seen only a few times. The CDR3 sequence: CASSVDGGSTDTQYF. DNA for the CDR3: TGCGCCAGCAGTGTTGATGGCGGGAGCACAGATACGCAGTATTTT. The chain employs TRBV10-2 and TRBJ2-3; weak D call: TRBD2 (5 bases). Germline V gene sequence: CDR1 WSHSY, CDR2 SAAADI. V was clipped by 4 bases and J by 0 bases, with 11 bases between them. This CDR3 region has 15 residues.

This sequence joins TRBV6-5 and TRBJ2-7; D might be TRBD1 or TRBD2, each matching 6 bases. The CDR3 extends over 13 amino acids. CDR1 and CDR2 from the germline V gene are MNHEY and SVGAGI. The germline V and J ends were trimmed by 8 bases and 3 bases, with 14 bases remaining between them. The CDR3 DNA follows: TGTGCCAGCGGCCGAGGGGGGCGCTACGAGCAGTACTTC. Protein sequence: CASGRGGRYEQYF.

This clone was recorded only once. The chain joins TRBV5-6 to TRBJ2-7; D perhaps matches TRBD1 (6 bases). V lost 0 bases to trimming and J lost 2 bases, with 9 bases between them. The CDR3 loop spans 14 amino acids. From germline, CDR1 is SGHDT and CDR2 YYEEEE. CDR3 nucleotide sequence: TGTGCCAGCAGCTTGGGAGGGGACACCTACGAGCAGTACTTC. This codes for CASSLGGDTYEQYF.

The chain links TRBV5-1 to TRBJ1-1, with 9 bases fitting TRBD1. Germline lookup yields CDR1 SGHRS and CDR2 YFSETQ. The V and J ends lost 2 bases and 8 bases, in that order; junction bases with no gene match: 4. CDR3 length equals 13 residues. The CDR3 here is CASSLSGTGEAFF. The CDR3 nucleotides read TGCGCCAGCAGCTTATCCGGGACAGGGGAAGCTTTCTTT. Filled out from reference TRBV5-1 and TRBJ1-1, the complete variable domain reads KAGVTQTPRYLIKTRGQQVTLSCSPISGHRSVSWYQQTPGQGLQFLFEYFSETQRNKGNFPGRFSGRQFSNSRSEMNVSTLELGDSALYLCASSLSGTGEAFFGQGTRLTVV.

This chain joins TRBV6-1 and TRBJ1-3; possible D gene TRBD1, 6 bases. There are 13 residues in the CDR3. The germline gives CDR1 MNHNS, CDR2 SASEGT. V was pared by 6 bases and J by 2 bases, with 8 bases between. The CDR3 protein is CASRDRTGNTIYF. The DNA for the CDR3 is TGTGCCAGCAGGGACAGAACTGGAAACACCATATATTTT.

CDR3 sequence (DNA): TGTGCCAGCAGCCAGGGCAGGCTGGGCGAAAAACTGTTTTTT. Its translation is CASSQGRLGEKLFF. V gene TRBV7-2 combines with J gene TRBJ1-4; D is possibly TRBD1 (5 bases). Per the germline V gene, CDR1 is SGHTA and CDR2 is FQGNSA. This CDR3 region has 14 residues. V gave up 5 bases and J gave up 8 bases, with 15 bases separating them.

The genes are TRBV10-1 and TRBJ2-7; D unclear. The CDR3 runs 10 residues. The V end was cut by 7 bases, the J end by 6 bases, with 7 bases between. In germline, CDR1 is WNHNN, CDR2 SYGVQD (reference sequence). The CDR3 DNA is TGCGCCAGCAAAATGAGCGAGCAGTACGTC. Its translation: CASKMSEQYV.

V is TRBV2 and J is TRBJ2-3, with 8 positions matching TRBD2. This CDR3 has 12 residues. Germline assignment: CDR1 SNHLY and CDR2 FYNNEI. V trimming: 4 bases; J trimming: 13 bases; junction bases outside the gene matches: 7. The CDR3 region is CASSAGGPGKYF. The CDR3 DNA is TGTGCCAGCAGTGCGGGGGGGCCCGGCAAGTATTTT.

The chain is built from TRBV6-6 and TRBJ1-6, with 7 bases lining up with TRBD1. The ends lost 7 bases at V and 7 bases at J; junction bases unmatched: 7. The CDR3 has 14 amino acids. CDR1 MNHNY and CDR2 SVGAGI come from the germline V gene (reference sequence). The CDR3 bases are TGTGCCAGCACCCTAGGGACAGTAAATTCACCCCTCCACTTT. This codes for CASTLGTVNSPLHF.